The clone carrying this T cell receptor (beta chain) appeared many times. The sample comes from a study of T cells in Graves' hyperthyroidism and ophthalmopathy. Study context: Pretreatment peripheral blood was obtained at initial diagnosis.

V was cut by 3 bases and J by 4 bases, with 9 bases left in between. This CDR3 comprises 14 residues. It was RNA transcripts that yielded the amplified TCR beta CDR3 regions. The study used the HTBI primer set for a first-round RT-PCR of the TCR CDR3. TCRdb recomputed calls from the multiplex PCR reads with MiXCR, one row per CDR3 protein. The table records about 290,000 distinct CDR3 sequences, around 15% of them present only once. The rearrangement uses TRBV12-3 or TRBV12-4 and TRBJ2-2; no clear D gene. Material for sequencing was blood. The sequence was obtained from a woman between 40 and 55 years old with Graves' hyperthyroidism. The CDR3 DNA reads TGTGCCAGCAGTTTTTCCAGAATCACCGGGGAGCTGTTTTTT. It is translated as CASSFSRITGELFF.